This T cell receptor (beta chain) comes out of a study of T-cell reconstitution after alpha-beta-depleted transplantation in children. This clonotype was recorded at least ten times. Library preparation (for TCRbeta) was performed with unique molecular identifiers. TCRdb analysed the PCR reads with MiXCR anew, one entry per CDR3 protein. The table shows around 340,000 distinct CDR3 sequences, with about an eighth occurring only once. The CDR3 has 18 residues. V was shortened by 2 bases and J by 2 bases, with 21 bases between the two germline ends. Per the germline V gene, CDR1 is SGHRS and CDR2 is YFSETQ.

The origin of this receptor is a human donor who donated a stem cell graft to a child with Fanconi anemia. The V and J genes are TRBV5-1 and TRBJ2-3; D is possibly TRBD2 (6 bases). Sequencing used PBMCs, obtained from the stem cell graft. The DNA of the CDR3 is TGCGCCAGCAGCTTAGACGGTCTCAAGGGAGGATACACAGATACGCAGTATTTT. Its translation: CASSLDGLKGGYTDTQYF.